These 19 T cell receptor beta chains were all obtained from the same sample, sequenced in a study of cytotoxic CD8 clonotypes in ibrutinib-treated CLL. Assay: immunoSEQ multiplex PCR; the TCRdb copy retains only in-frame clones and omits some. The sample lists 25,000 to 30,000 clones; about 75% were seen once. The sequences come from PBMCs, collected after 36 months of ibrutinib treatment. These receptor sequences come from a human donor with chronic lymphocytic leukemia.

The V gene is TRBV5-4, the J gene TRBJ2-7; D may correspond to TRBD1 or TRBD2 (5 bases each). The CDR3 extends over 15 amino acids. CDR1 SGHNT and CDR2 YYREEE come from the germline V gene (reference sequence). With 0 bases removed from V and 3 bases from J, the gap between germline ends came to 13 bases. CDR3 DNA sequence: TGTGCCAGCAGCTTGGAAACGGGACGGCACTACGAGCAGTACTTC. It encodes CASSLETGRHYEQYF.

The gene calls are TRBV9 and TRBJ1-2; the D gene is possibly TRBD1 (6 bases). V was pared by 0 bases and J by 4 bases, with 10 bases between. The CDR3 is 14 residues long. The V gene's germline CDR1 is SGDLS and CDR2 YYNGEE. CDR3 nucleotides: TGTGCCAGCAGCGTAGGGGGGGGCACCTATGGCTACACCTTC. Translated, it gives CASSVGGGTYGYTF. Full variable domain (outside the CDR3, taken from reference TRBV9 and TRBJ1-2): DSGVTQTPKHLITATGQRVTLRCSPRSGDLSVYWYQQSLDQGLQFLIQYYNGEERAKGNILERFSAQQFPDLHSELNLSSLELGDSALYFCASSVGGGTYGYTFGSGTRLTVV.

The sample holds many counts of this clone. The DNA for the CDR3 is TGTGCCAGCAGCCCAGGACTAGCGGGGGACTACGAGCAGTACTTC. Encoded protein: CASSPGLAGDYEQYF. V usage is TRBV5-4 and J usage is TRBJ2-7; 13 positions match TRBD2. V was clipped by 4 bases and J by 3 bases; unmatched bases: 4. Per the germline V gene, CDR1 is SGHNT and CDR2 is YYREEE (reference sequence). The CDR3 runs to 15 residues. Filled out from reference TRBV5-4 and TRBJ2-7, the complete variable domain reads ETGVTQSPTHLIKTRGQQVTLRCSSQSGHNTVSWYQQALGQGPQFIFQYYREEENGRGNFPPRFSGLQFPNYSSELNVNALELDDSALYLCASSPGLAGDYEQYFGPGTRLTVT.

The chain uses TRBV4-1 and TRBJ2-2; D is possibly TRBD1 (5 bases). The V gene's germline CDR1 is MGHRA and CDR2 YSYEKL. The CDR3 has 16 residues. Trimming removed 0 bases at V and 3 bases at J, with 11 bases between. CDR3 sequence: CASSQEGQGYTGELFF. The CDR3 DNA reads TGCGCCAGCAGCCAAGAAGGGCAGGGATACACCGGGGAGCTGTTTTTT.

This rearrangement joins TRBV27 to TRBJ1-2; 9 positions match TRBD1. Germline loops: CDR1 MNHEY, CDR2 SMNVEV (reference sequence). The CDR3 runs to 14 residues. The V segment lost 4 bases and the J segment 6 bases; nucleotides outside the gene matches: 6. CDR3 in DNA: TGTGCCAGCAGTTCGAACAGGGGGCTGGATGGCTACACCTTC. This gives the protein CASSSNRGLDGYTF.

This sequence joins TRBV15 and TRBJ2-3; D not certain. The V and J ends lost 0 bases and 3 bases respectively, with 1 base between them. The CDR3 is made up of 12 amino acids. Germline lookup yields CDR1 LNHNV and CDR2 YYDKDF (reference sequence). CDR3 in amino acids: CATSRETDTQYF. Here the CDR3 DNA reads TGTGCCACCAGCAGAGAAACAGATACGCAGTATTTT. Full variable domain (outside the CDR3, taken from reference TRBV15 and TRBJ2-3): DAMVIQNPRYQVTQFGKPVTLSCSQTLNHNVMYWYQQKSSQAPKLLFHYYDKDFNNEADTPDNFQSRRPNTSFCFLDIRSPGLGDTAMYLCATSRETDTQYFGPGTRLTVL.

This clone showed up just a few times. The CDR3 protein is CASSLVASEAFF. In DNA, the CDR3 is TGCGCCAGCAGCTTGGTGGCCTCTGAAGCTTTCTTT. The chain couples TRBV5-1 to TRBJ1-1; D is unresolved. Trimming left V 0 bases short and J 6 bases short, with 6 bases between. The CDR3 has 12 amino acids. Germline CDR1 is SGHRS and CDR2 is YFSETQ. The whole variable domain, filled in from reference TRBV5-1 and TRBJ1-1, reads KAGVTQTPRYLIKTRGQQVTLSCSPISGHRSVSWYQQTPGQGLQFLFEYFSETQRNKGNFPGRFSGRQFSNSRSEMNVSTLELGDSALYLCASSLVASEAFFGQGTRLTVV.

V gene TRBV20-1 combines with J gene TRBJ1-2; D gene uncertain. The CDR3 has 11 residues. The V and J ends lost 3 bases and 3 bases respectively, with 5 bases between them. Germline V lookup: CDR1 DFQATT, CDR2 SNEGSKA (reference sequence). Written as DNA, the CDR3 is TGCAGTGCTAGGACCTACTATGGCTACACCTTC. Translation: CSARTYYGYTF.

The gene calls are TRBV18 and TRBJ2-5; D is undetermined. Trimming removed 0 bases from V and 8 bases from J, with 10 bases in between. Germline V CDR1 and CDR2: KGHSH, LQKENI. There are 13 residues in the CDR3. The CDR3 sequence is CASSPPSEVTQYF. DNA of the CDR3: TGTGCCAGCTCACCACCGTCCGAGGTCACCCAGTACTTC.

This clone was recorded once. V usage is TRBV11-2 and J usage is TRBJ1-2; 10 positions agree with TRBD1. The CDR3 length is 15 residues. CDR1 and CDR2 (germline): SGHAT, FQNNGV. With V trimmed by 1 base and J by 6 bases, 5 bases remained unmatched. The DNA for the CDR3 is TGTGCCAGCAGCTTAGGACAGGGGGCCCGGAATGGCTACACCTTC. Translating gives CASSLGQGARNGYTF.

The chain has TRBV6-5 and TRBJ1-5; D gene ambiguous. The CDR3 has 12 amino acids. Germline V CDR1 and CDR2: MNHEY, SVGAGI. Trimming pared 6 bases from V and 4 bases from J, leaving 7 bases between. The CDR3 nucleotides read TGTGCCAGCAGCTGGGGAAATCAGCCCCAGCATTTT. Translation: CASSWGNQPQHF.

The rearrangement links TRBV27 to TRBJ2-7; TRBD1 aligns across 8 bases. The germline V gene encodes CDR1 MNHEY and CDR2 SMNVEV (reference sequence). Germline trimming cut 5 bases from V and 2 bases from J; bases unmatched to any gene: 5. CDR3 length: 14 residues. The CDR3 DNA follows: TGTGCCAGCAGTCTCGGACAGGGCACCTACGAGCAGTACTTC. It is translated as CASSLGQGTYEQYF.

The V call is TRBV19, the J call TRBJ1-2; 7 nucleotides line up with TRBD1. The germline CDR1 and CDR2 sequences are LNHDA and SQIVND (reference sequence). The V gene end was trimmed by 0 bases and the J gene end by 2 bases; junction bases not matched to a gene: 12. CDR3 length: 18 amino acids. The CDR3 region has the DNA TGTGCCAGTAGTATAGATAGAGAGGGGGCATTCCCCAACTATGGCTACACCTTC. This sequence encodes CASSIDREGAFPNYGYTF.

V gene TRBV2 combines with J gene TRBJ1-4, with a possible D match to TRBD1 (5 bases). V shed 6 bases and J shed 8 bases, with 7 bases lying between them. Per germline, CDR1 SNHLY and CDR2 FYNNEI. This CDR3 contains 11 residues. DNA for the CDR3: TGTGCCAGCAGAGGGGAGGAAAAACTGTTTTTT. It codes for CASRGEEKLFF. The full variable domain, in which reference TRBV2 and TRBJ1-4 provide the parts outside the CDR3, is EPEVTQTPSHQVTQMGQEVILRCVPISNHLYFYWYRQILGQKVEFLVSFYNNEISEKSEIFDDQFSVERPDGSNFTLKIRSTKLEDSAMYFCASRGEEKLFFGSGTQLSVL.

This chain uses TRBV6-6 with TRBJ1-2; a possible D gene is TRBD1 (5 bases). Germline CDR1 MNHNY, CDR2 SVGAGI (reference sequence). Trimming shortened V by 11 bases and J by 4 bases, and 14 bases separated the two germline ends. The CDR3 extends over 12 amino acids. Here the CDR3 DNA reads TGTGCCGGCAAGGCAGGGATCTATGGCTACACCTTC. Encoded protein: CAGKAGIYGYTF.

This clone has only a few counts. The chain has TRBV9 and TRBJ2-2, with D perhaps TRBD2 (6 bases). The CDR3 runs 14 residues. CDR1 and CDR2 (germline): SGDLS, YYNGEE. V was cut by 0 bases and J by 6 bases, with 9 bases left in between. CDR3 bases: TGTGCCAGCAGCGTAGAACCGGGGGCCGGGGAGCTGTTTTTT. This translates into CASSVEPGAGELFF.

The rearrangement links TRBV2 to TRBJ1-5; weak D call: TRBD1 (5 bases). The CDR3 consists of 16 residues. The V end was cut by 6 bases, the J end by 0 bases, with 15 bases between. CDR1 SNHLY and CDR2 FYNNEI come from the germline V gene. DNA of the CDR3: TGTGCCAGCAGCGCTGACAGCGTGTTTAGCAATCAGCCCCAGCATTTT. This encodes CASSADSVFSNQPQHF.

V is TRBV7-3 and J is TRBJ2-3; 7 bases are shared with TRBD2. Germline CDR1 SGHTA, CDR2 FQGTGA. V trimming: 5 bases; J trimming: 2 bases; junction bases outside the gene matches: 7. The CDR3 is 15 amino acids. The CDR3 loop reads CASSLWGGYTDTQYF. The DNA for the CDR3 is TGTGCCAGCAGCCTTTGGGGGGGTTACACAGATACGCAGTATTTT.

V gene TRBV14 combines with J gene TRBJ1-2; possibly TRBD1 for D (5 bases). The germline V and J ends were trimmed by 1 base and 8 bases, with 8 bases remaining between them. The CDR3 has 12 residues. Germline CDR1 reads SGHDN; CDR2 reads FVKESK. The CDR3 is CASSQVRDGYTF. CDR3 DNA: TGTGCCAGCAGCCAAGTGAGGGACGGCTACACCTTC.